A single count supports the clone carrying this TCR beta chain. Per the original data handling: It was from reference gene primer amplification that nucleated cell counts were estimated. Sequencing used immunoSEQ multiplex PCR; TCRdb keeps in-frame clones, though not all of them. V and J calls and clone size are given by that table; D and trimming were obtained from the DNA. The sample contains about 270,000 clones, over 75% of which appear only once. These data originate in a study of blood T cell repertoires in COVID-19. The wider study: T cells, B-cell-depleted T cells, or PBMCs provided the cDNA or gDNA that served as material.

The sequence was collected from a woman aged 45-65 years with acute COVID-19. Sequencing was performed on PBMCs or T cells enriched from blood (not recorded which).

The CDR3 region is CAISPRDRGRITYEQYF. The CDR3 nucleotides read TGTGCCATCAGCCCTCGGGACAGGGGTAGAATTACCTACGAGCAGTACTTC. This sequence joins TRBV10-3 and TRBJ2-7, with 10 bases identical to TRBD1. CDR1 is ENHRY and CDR2 is SYGVKD in the germline V gene. V lost 6 bases and J lost 2; bases outside the gene matches: 13. This CDR3 comprises 17 residues.